Below, one TCR beta chain is given with its context. Authors' methods: Nucleated cell counts were estimated from reference gene primer amplification. Profiled with immunoSEQ multiplex PCR; TCRdb holds only in-frame clones, not every one. That table gives V, J and clone size, and the DNA gave D and trimming. Of about 120,000 clones listed, about three quarters are singletons. J lost 4 bases, V lost 6 bases, and 2 bases had no gene match. The CDR3 extends over 12 amino acids. Germline V CDR1 and CDR2: SQVTM, ANQGSEA. The data are from a study of blood T cell repertoires in COVID-19. Across the whole study: Collection of acute and convalescent COVID-19 samples took place in the United States, Italy and Spain.

The TCR sequence derives from a man between 65 and 85 years old with acute or convalescent COVID-19. Sequencing was carried out using peripheral blood. The chain employs TRBV29-1 and TRBJ1-5, with TRBD1 matching over 8 bases. The CDR3 nucleotides read TGCAGCGTGGGACAGGAGAATCAGCCCCAGCATTTT. It encodes CSVGQENQPQHF.